This T cell receptor beta chain was observed in a study of blood T cell repertoires in COVID-19. Study-level information: The origin of the acute and convalescent COVID-19 samples was the United States, Italy and Spain. PBMCs, B-cell-depleted T cells, or T cells provided the cDNA or gDNA that made up the material.

Trimming cost V 2 bases and J 7 bases, with 5 bases left between them. Germline V gene sequence: CDR1 SEHNR, CDR2 FQNEAQ (reference sequence). The CDR3 covers 12 residues. How the authors handled the data: Amplifying reference gene primers gave estimates of nucleated cell counts. TCRdb keeps only in-frame clones here, not all; method: immunoSEQ multiplex PCR. The D gene and trimming were derived from the DNA, and the V and J assignments and clone size from that table. The sample has some 250,000 clones, 82% seen once; the top ten hold around 3.2%. This clonotype was obtained from a woman aged 18-29 years with acute or convalescent COVID-19. This chain uses TRBV7-9 with TRBJ2-2; D remains unclear. Sequenced material: peripheral blood. The CDR3 coding sequence is TGTGCCAGCAGCTTATTCGGCGGGGAGCTGTTTTTT. Its protein is CASSLFGGELFF.